Detailed here is one TCR beta chain. Its antigen is still unknown. J was trimmed by 7 bases and V by 5 bases; bases with no gene match: 6. The CDR3 covers 14 residues. CDR1 is LGHNA and CDR2 is YSLEER in the germline V gene. The data derive from a study of tumor-infiltrating lymphocytes in localized non-small cell lung cancer. Study findings and constraints: Not all patients were TCR sequenced, owing to tissue quantity. IM1 and IM2 tumors showed no difference in T-cell fraction. Compared with uninvolved lung, tumors showed higher T cell infiltration by TCRbeta sequencing. Different pieces of the same tissue went to different assays, confounding technical variation with intratumor heterogeneity.

The assay was immunoSEQ multiplex PCR, and TCRdb's table has in-frame clones only and misses some. The profile shows around 13,000 clones, 79% of them singletons. Sequenced sample: lung tumor tissue. The sequence was collected from a human donor with non-small cell lung cancer. The chain couples TRBV4-3 to TRBJ2-5; TRBD2 matches at 11 bases. The chain's CDR3 is CASSYTSGSGTQYF. Written as DNA, the CDR3 is TGCGCCAGCAGCTACACTAGCGGGAGCGGGACCCAGTACTTC.